This T cell receptor beta chain comes out of a study of T cell repertoires in cytomegalovirus infection. Overall study context: Evidence of both CMV infection and a matching HLA type came from public TCR beta signatures.

TCRdb redid the calling of the reads with MiXCR, one entry per CDR3 protein. The data show 250,000 to 300,000 distinct CDR3 sequences, approximately 17% seen once. This clonotype was counted ten times or more. The germline CDR1 and CDR2 sequences are SGHVS and FQNEAQ. The length of the CDR3 is 16 residues. V lost 2 bases to trimming and J lost 4 bases; unmatched junction nucleotides: 5. The sequence was obtained from a human donor in good health (CMV status not recorded). Some clones in this sample may be carry-over from other donors' samples. The V gene is TRBV7-8, the J gene TRBJ2-5; 12 nucleotides match TRBD2. Sequenced input: CD8+ T cells from PBMCs. CDR3 nucleotide sequence: TGTGCCAGCAGCTTATGGACTAGCGGGGTATCAGAGACCCAGTACTTC. Amino acids: CASSLWTSGVSETQYF.